This T cell receptor (beta chain) was sequenced during a study of control samples from healthy donors and cancer patients. V was cut by 2 bases and J by 3 bases, with 10 bases left in between. CDR1 and CDR2 (germline): MNHEY, SMNVEV (reference sequence). The CDR3 extends over 14 amino acids. Some clones are missing from TCRdb's copy, which holds only in-frame ones; the method was immunoSEQ multiplex PCR. This table has approximately 86,000 clones, more than 80% appearing once. The TCR comes from a woman aged 25 to 45 in good health. The sample comprised blood. The gene calls are TRBV27 and TRBJ1-1, with D perhaps matching TRBD1 (5 bases). The DNA of the CDR3 is TGTGCCAGCAGTTTAAGCAGGGTGGACACTGAAGCTTTCTTT. Translating gives CASSLSRVDTEAFF.